The source of this T cell receptor (beta chain) is a study of blood T cells in healthy people across ages. Combining a sample-barcoded 5' primer with a J-beta primer mix, a second PCR ran for roughly 6 to 12 cycles. TCRdb reprocessed the 5' RACE reads via MiXCR and lists one record per CDR3 protein. The sample holds around 1,000,000 distinct CDR3 sequences; under 30% are singletons and the top ten take about 0.72%. Trimming pared 1 base from V and 6 bases from J, leaving 12 bases between. This CDR3 has 14 residues. Germline CDR1 and CDR2: LGHNA and YSLEER. This sample was shared with a second study, whose subject was T cells of mothers and their children.

The clonotype was recovered from a girl aged 2 to 10 in good health. Sequenced sample: blood. V and J are TRBV4-3 and TRBJ1-2, with unresolved D. The CDR3 DNA reads TGCGCCAGCAGCCAAGGCCGGGGTGATAATGGCTACACCTTC. As protein: CASSQGRGDNGYTF.